Shown below are 26 T cell receptor beta chains from a single sample sequenced in a study of tumor and adjacent non-tumor tissue in lung cancer. This sample's RNA came from whole unsorted tissue. The library came from three nested PCR rounds adapted from ARM-PCR protocols. A single record per CDR3 protein comes from TCRdb applying MiXCR to the multiplex PCR reads. The sample lists about 120,000 distinct CDR3 sequences, roughly 67% occurring once. The sequencing input was lung tumor tissue. The receptors here all came from a young man with non-small cell lung cancer.

For this clonotype: The junction does not match germline at one end; this may be a read error. The chain joins TRBV6-6 to TRBJ1-5; a weak D match, TRBD1 (6 bases). The CDR3 contains 18 residues. Germline V gene data show CDR1 as MNHNY and CDR2 as SVGAGI (reference sequence). The DNA for the CDR3 is TGTGCAAGCAGCGCCGGGACATGGACTTATTATAGCAATCAGCCCCAGCATTTT. Translation gives CASSAGTWTYYSNQPQHF.

Points on this clonotype: This clone may be a read error of a much larger clone one base away. The conserved closing phenylalanine or tryptophan is absent in this CDR3, likely reflecting a read error. This chain connects TRBV29-1 to TRBJ1-2; 9 positions agree with TRBD1. The CDR3 is 13 residues long. Germline V gives CDR1 SQVTM, CDR2 ANQGSEA. Trimming cost V 5 bases and J 6 bases; bases outside gene matches: 7. The CDR3 spells CSVLGWDRDGYTI. CDR3 DNA: TGCAGCGTTCTGGGCTGGGACAGGGATGGCTACACCATC.

This clonotype was counted at least ten times. The rearrangement links TRBV20-1 to TRBJ2-5; D not resolved. V was pared by 6 bases and J by 4 bases, with 18 bases between. The CDR3 runs 14 residues. Germline V gives CDR1 DFQATT, CDR2 SNEGSKA (reference sequence). The CDR3 reads CSAAEGYWAETQYF. The DNA of the CDR3 is TGCAGTGCCGCAGAAGGATACTGGGCAGAGACCCAGTACTTC.

In this sample, this clonotype turned up many times. V gene TRBV6-1 combines with J gene TRBJ1-2; possibly TRBD1 for D (5 bases). Germline loops: CDR1 MNHNS, CDR2 SASEGT. The V end lost 1 base, the J end lost 7 bases, and 10 bases lay between the germline ends. This CDR3 region has 13 residues. CDR3 bases: TGTGCCAGCAGTGAAGGGCCCGGGGGTGGCTACACCTTC. This translates into CASSEGPGGGYTF.

There are a few counts of this clonotype. The chain has TRBV5-1 and TRBJ1-1; a possible D gene is TRBD1 (5 bases). CDR3 length: 13 amino acids. Trimming took 0 bases from V and 3 from J, leaving 6 bases between them. Germline CDR1 is SGHRS and CDR2 is YFSETQ. CDR3: CASSLEQDTEAFF. The CDR3 DNA reads TGCGCCAGCAGCTTGGAACAGGACACTGAAGCTTTCTTT.

About this clonotype itself: A read error is possible here, since a much larger clone lies one base away. This rearrangement joins TRBV12-3 or TRBV12-4 to TRBJ2-1; the D is unclear. The CDR3 is 12 residues long. The V gene lost 7 bases and the J gene lost 4 bases, with 8 bases spanning the gap. CDR3 residues: CASKVHYNEQFF. For the CDR3, the DNA is TGTGCCAGCAAGGTGCATTACAATGAGCAGTTCTTC.

There are many counts of this clonotype. The rearrangement joins TRBV6-6 to TRBJ1-4, with TRBD1 as a possible D gene (5 bases). V was clipped by 5 bases and J by 8 bases, with 21 bases between them. CDR1 and CDR2 (germline): MNHNY, SVGAGI (reference sequence). The CDR3 runs to 16 residues. The CDR3 nucleotides read TGTGCCAGCAGTAACCCCGGGGGACGCCCTGGCGAAAAACTGTTTTTT. Translating gives CASSNPGGRPGEKLFF.

About this clonotype: The junction shows a germline mismatch at one end, possibly a read error. The rearrangement uses TRBV7-8 and TRBJ2-7, with D possibly matching TRBD2 (7 bases). The germline CDR1 and CDR2 sequences are SGHVS and FQNEAQ. This CDR3 has 15 amino acids. The CDR3 reads CASSRGGDGGLEHYF. The DNA for the CDR3 is TGTGCCAGCAGCAGGGGTGGGGACGGGGGGCTGGAGCACTACTTC.

Details on this clonotype: The junction departs from germline at one end; a sequencing error may be responsible. The chain links TRBV12-3 or TRBV12-4 to TRBJ2-1, with 7 bases that match TRBD2. The CDR3 totals 12 residues. DNA for the CDR3: TGTGCCAGCAGTTCAGTCGGGACTAAGCACTTCTTC. Protein: CASSSVGTKHFF.

For this clonotype: A much more abundant neighbour one base away suggests this may be a read error. The chain couples TRBV20-1 to TRBJ2-2; possibly TRBD2 for D (6 bases). CDR1 and CDR2 (germline): DFQATT, SNEGSKA (reference sequence). This CDR3 contains 16 residues. Written as DNA, the CDR3 is TGCAATGCTAGAGATTCCCAAGCGGGTGACACCGGGGAGCTGTTTTTT. Translating it yields CNARDSQAGDTGELFF.

A remark on this clonotype: At one end the junction does not follow the germline gene, possibly because of a read error. The rearrangement joins TRBV6-5 to TRBJ2-6, with D tentatively TRBD1 (5 bases). The CDR3 spans 16 residues. Germline CDR1 MNHEY, CDR2 SVGAGI. CDR3 loop: CAGSWNPGFGANVLTF. CDR3 nucleotides: TGTGCCGGCAGTTGGAACCCAGGGTTTGGGGCCAACGTCCTGACTTTC.

This clonotype appeared a single time. The genes are TRBV11-1 and TRBJ2-1; D remains ambiguous. In germline, CDR1 is SGHAT, CDR2 FQDESV (reference sequence). CDR3 length equals 17 residues. Here the CDR3 DNA reads TGTACAAGCAGCTCCCGATCGAGCCAACGATCATACAATGAGCAGTTCTTC. It specifies CTSSSRSSQRSYNEQFF.

As concerns this clonotype: Germline is not matched at one junction end, which may reflect a read error. The chain employs TRBV5-1 and TRBJ2-4; a possible D gene is TRBD2 (6 bases). CDR3 length: 16 residues. CDR1 is SGHRS and CDR2 is YFSETQ in the germline V gene. The CDR3: CANSPRDCLAKNIQYF. In DNA, the CDR3 is TGCGCCAACAGCCCGAGGGACTGCCTAGCCAAAAACATTCAGTACTTC.

In the case of this clonotype: The junction departs from germline at one end; a sequencing error may be responsible. This chain links TRBV11-2 with TRBJ2-7; 7 nucleotides match TRBD2. The germline gives CDR1 SGHAT, CDR2 FQNNGV. The CDR3 has 13 residues. Written as DNA, the CDR3 is TGTGCCAGCAGTGGAAAAGCGGGGTACGAGCATTACTTC. It codes for CASSGKAGYEHYF.

The CDR3 coding sequence is TGTGCCTGGAGGGCAGGGGGAGAGACCCAGTACTTC. It specifies CAWRAGGETQYF. The rearrangement uses TRBV30 and TRBJ2-5; 7 bases line up with TRBD1. Germline lookup yields CDR1 GTSNPN and CDR2 SVGIG (reference sequence). The V and J ends lost 3 bases and 4 bases, in that order; junction bases with no gene match: 2. CDR3 length: 12 amino acids.

Worth noting for this clonotype: Just one base apart from a much larger clone, this may be a read error. V gene TRBV6-2 or TRBV6-3 combines with J gene TRBJ2-5; 9 positions match TRBD2. Germline V CDR1 and CDR2: MNHEY, SVGEGT. This CDR3 spans 19 amino acids. J gave up 7 bases and V 2 bases, and 20 bases lay outside the gene matches. CDR3 region: CASSYVRAFIAGARVTQYF. DNA for the CDR3: TGTGCCAGCAGTTACGTTCGCGCCTTCATAGCGGGGGCCCGAGTGACCCAGTACTTC.

V is TRBV11-2 and J is TRBJ2-3; the D gene is possibly TRBD2 (5 bases). The length of the CDR3 is 14 residues. With 7 bases removed from V and 4 bases from J, the gap between germline ends came to 15 bases. Germline lookup yields CDR1 SGHAT and CDR2 FQNNGV. CDR3 amino acids: CASNPMARADTQYF. The CDR3 coding sequence is TGTGCCAGCAACCCCATGGCGAGGGCAGATACGCAGTATTTT.

This clonotype occurred many times. This rearrangement joins TRBV20-1 to TRBJ1-1, with D possibly being TRBD1 (5 bases). The V end was cut by 6 bases, the J end by 11 bases, with 16 bases between. CDR3 length: 11 amino acids. From germline, CDR1 is DFQATT and CDR2 SNEGSKA (reference sequence). The DNA for the CDR3 is TGCAGTGCAGGGGAGGAGAACGGGGCTTTCTTT. Its translation: CSAGEENGAFF.

This clonotype was found once. Possible read error: a much larger clone is one base away. This chain uses TRBV10-3 with TRBJ2-1, with a weak D call TRBD2 (7 bases). The V end was cut by 2 bases, the J end by 7 bases, with 12 bases between. The length of the CDR3 is 14 residues. Per germline, CDR1 ENHRY and CDR2 SYGVKD. As DNA, the CDR3 is TGTGCCATCAGTGAGAGTGCGGGGGCAAATGAGCAGTTCTTC. The encoded protein is CAISESAGANEQFF.

Of note for this clonotype: It is likely a read error, because the conserved phenylalanine at the end of the CDR3 is missing. The chain uses TRBV11-3 and TRBJ2-1, with D possibly called TRBD1 or TRBD2 (6 bases each). Germline V gene lookup returns CDR1 SGHNT and CDR2 YENEEA. The CDR3 is made up of 16 amino acids. The V end was cut by 6 bases, the J end by 10 bases, with 25 bases between. The CDR3 loop is CASSSWGAPPLNEQFS. The CDR3 DNA is TGTGCCAGCAGTTCCTGGGGGGCCCCTCCCCTCAACGAGCAGTTCTCC.

In the case of this clonotype: A much larger clonotype is one base distant, so this may be a read error. This sequence joins TRBV12-3 or TRBV12-4 and TRBJ1-1, with 12 bases that match TRBD1. After removal of 5 bases from V and 4 bases from J, the junction contained 8 bases not matched to a gene. The CDR3 extends over 16 amino acids. The CDR3 coding sequence is TGTGCCAGCAGTCAACGGGACAGGGGGCTCGGCACTGAAGCTTTCTTT. Its translation: CASSQRDRGLGTEAFF.

Turning to this clonotype: A single base separates this from a much larger clone, so it may be a read error. This sequence joins TRBV11-3 and TRBJ1-1; D unclear. Germline-derived CDR1 and CDR2 are SGHNT and YENEEA. The CDR3 runs 11 residues. DNA for the CDR3: TGTGCCAGCACCTTAAACACTGAAGCTTTCTTT. Translation: CASTLNTEAFF.

In its sample, this clonotype was seen many times. The chain has TRBV11-2 and TRBJ2-5, with 9 bases lining up with TRBD2. V dropped 5 bases and J dropped 6; count of bases not matched to a gene: 10. The CDR3 is 15 amino acids. The germline V gene has CDR1 SGHAT and CDR2 FQNNGV. CDR3 sequence reads: CASSTTSGGPKTQYF. CDR3 DNA sequence: TGTGCCAGCAGCACTACCAGCGGGGGGCCGAAGACCCAGTACTTC.

The V call is TRBV28, the J call TRBJ1-1; 7 bases fit TRBD1. The trim removed 7 bases at V and 6 bases at J, leaving 5 bases unmatched. This CDR3 has 12 amino acids. The germline CDR1 and CDR2 sequences are MDHEN and SYDVKM. The CDR3 protein is CASTTGSPEAFF. The CDR3 nucleotides are TGTGCCAGCACGACAGGGAGCCCTGAAGCTTTCTTT.

The chain employs TRBV5-6 and TRBJ2-1; tentative D call: TRBD1 (6 bases). V dropped 6 bases and J dropped 8 bases, with 12 bases sitting between them. Germline V gives CDR1 SGHDT, CDR2 YYEEEE. The CDR3 contains 12 residues. The CDR3 sequence is CASNLEGDEQFF. The CDR3 coding sequence is TGTGCCAGCAACCTCGAGGGGGATGAGCAGTTCTTC.

Note on this clonotype: A much larger clone differs by one base, so this may be a read error. The chain links TRBV12-3 or TRBV12-4 to TRBJ1-2; 7 bases map to TRBD1. After removal of 5 bases from V and 4 bases from J, the junction contained 4 bases not matched to a gene. CDR3 length: 13 amino acids. Here the CDR3 DNA reads TGTGCCAGCAGTGGGGACAGAGCCTATGGCTACACCTTC. Translating gives CASSGDRAYGYTF.